Listed below are T cell receptor beta chains from one sample, sequenced in a study of early T cells in non-severe SARS-CoV-2 infection. MiXCR was run by TCRdb on the 5' RACE reads, yielding one entry per CDR3 protein. The table records 30,000 to 35,000 distinct CDR3 sequences, 5.5% to 8% of them present only once. The material sequenced was whole blood. Receptor source: an adult who was a healthcare worker with PCR-confirmed SARS-CoV-2 infection or an uninfected control (not recorded which). CDR3s include the opening cysteine and the closing phenylalanine or tryptophan. The D gene is left open where the match is weak. A clone size is listed for some rows: how often the clone was seen (once, few, many), or a class if it is expanded.

v_call,j_call,clone_size,d_call,cdr3_nt,cdr3_aa
TRBV12-3/TRBV12-4,TRBJ2-3,many,.,TGTGCCAGCAGTTTTATGGGAGGCACAGATACGCAGTATTTT,CASSFMGGTDTQYF
TRBV5-5,TRBJ2-2,.,TRBD1,TGTGCCAGCAGCCCCCTACCCAGGGGGTGGGACACCGGGGAGCTGTTTTTT,CASSPLPRGWDTGELFF
TRBV20-1,TRBJ2-3,many,.,TGCAGTGCTAGAGATGCGGAGCGCCAAATAGGAGATACGCAGTATTTT,CSARDAERQIGDTQYF
TRBV7-2,TRBJ2-7,few,.,TGTGCCAGCAGCTTCACTAGCACCTACGAGCAGTACTTC,CASSFTSTYEQYF
TRBV20-1,TRBJ1-1,few,.,TGCAGTGCTAGAAGACCCGGACAGTTGAACACTGAAGCTTTCTTT,CSARRPGQLNTEAFF
TRBV4-1,TRBJ1-5,many,.,TGCGCCAGCAGCGGACTGGGGACACAAAGCAATCAGCCCCAGCATTTT,CASSGLGTQSNQPQHF
TRBV19,TRBJ1-5,many,.,TGTGCCAGTAGTATGGGGTTTCGTCAGCCCCAGCATTTT,CASSMGFRQPQHF
TRBV21-1,TRBJ2-7,many,.,TGTGCCAGCAGCAAACGGACGGGATACCCCTCCTACGAGCAGTACTTC,CASSKRTGYPSYEQYF
TRBV5-1,TRBJ2-5,few,.,TGCGCCAGCAGCTTGGACCAAGAGACCCAGTACTTC,CASSLDQETQYF
TRBV28,TRBJ2-5,many,.,TGTGCCAGCAGTCCCCCTCATCAGACCCAGTACTTC,CASSPPHQTQYF
TRBV12-3/TRBV12-4,TRBJ2-1,many,.,TGTGCCAGCGGAGGAGCGGAGCAGTTCTTC,CASGGAEQFF
TRBV20-1,TRBJ1-5,few,.,TGCAGTGGCGGACGGGCCGGGGGCCAGCATTTT,CSGGRAGGQHF
TRBV7-2,TRBJ1-6,many,TRBD1,TGTGCCAGCAGCTTAGCCGGGACAGCCTATAATTCACCCCTCCACTTT,CASSLAGTAYNSPLHF
TRBV7-2,TRBJ2-3,many,TRBD2,TGTGCCAGCAGCTTATATCCCGGGGCTAGCGGGAGGACAGATACGCAGTATTTT,CASSLYPGASGRTDTQYF
TRBV5-4,TRBJ2-2,many,.,TGTGCCAGCAGCTTCACAATGAACACCGGGGAGCTGTTTTTT,CASSFTMNTGELFF
TRBV6-2/TRBV6-3,TRBJ2-1,.,TRBD1,TGTGCCAGCAGTCCCCACAGGGGTCAATACAATGAGCAGTTCTTC,CASSPHRGQYNEQFF
TRBV6-5,TRBJ2-2,.,.,TGTGCCAGCCTGGATATGAACACCGGGGAGCTGTTTTTT,CASLDMNTGELFF
TRBV7-2,TRBJ2-1,many,TRBD2,TGTGCCAGCAGCTTAGAATCCGGGAGGGCGGGGGATGAGCAGTTCTTC,CASSLESGRAGDEQFF
TRBV11-2,TRBJ2-2,many,.,TGTGCCAGCAGCATCGGCAGGGTCGGCACCGGGGAGCTGTTTTTT,CASSIGRVGTGELFF
TRBV5-1,TRBJ1-4,few,.,TGCGCCAGCAGCCCAGGGACTTCCCTGGGGGAAAAACTGTTTTTT,CASSPGTSLGEKLFF
TRBV10-3,TRBJ1-4,many,TRBD1,TGTGCCACGAACAGGGGCCCAACTAATGAAAAACTGTTTTTT,CATNRGPTNEKLFF
TRBV20-1,TRBJ1-1,many,.,TGCAGTGCTAGAAAGGGGCGCGGAACTGAAGCTTTCTTT,CSARKGRGTEAFF
TRBV2,TRBJ1-2,many,.,TGTGCCAGCAGTGAATTGATTGGGGACGTCTATGGCTACACCTTC,CASSELIGDVYGYTF
TRBV3-1,TRBJ2-3,few,TRBD2,TGTGCCAGCAGCCCTAGCGGAAGCTTCACAGATACGCAGTATTTT,CASSPSGSFTDTQYF
TRBV29-1,TRBJ2-7,many,.,TGCAGCGCCGGGGGAGAACACACTAGCTCCTACGAGCAGTACTTC,CSAGGEHTSSYEQYF
TRBV21-1,TRBJ1-2,.,.,TGCGCCAGCAGCAAAGGGTCCGATTTAAACTATGGCTACACCTTC,CASSKGSDLNYGYTF
TRBV2,TRBJ2-1,many,TRBD2,TGTGCCAGCAGTGAGTTAGCGGGGTCCATCAATGAGCAGTTCTTC,CASSELAGSINEQFF
TRBV11-2,TRBJ2-4,many,.,TGTGCCAGCAGCTCGTCCCGACAGAACATTCAGTACTTC,CASSSSRQNIQYF
TRBV28,TRBJ2-1,many,.,TGTGCCAGCAGTCGAACGGGAGTCAGGTACAATGAGCAGTTCTTC,CASSRTGVRYNEQFF
TRBV7-2,TRBJ2-4,many,.,TGTGCCAGCAGCCCAACTATAGGGATTGCCAAAAACATTCAGTACTTC,CASSPTIGIAKNIQYF
TRBV7-9,TRBJ1-1,.,.,TGTGCCAGCAGCCCGGGCGTAATGAACACTGAAGCTTTCTTT,CASSPGVMNTEAFF